A single sample is the source of the 15 T cell receptor beta chains below, sequenced in a study of cytomegalovirus exposure and HLA in healthy donors. Primers for the PCR totalled 60 Vbeta and 13 Jbeta. The protocol was immunoSEQ multiplex PCR, while the TCRdb copy is restricted to in-frame clones and leaves out a portion. The profile covers about 170,000 clones, with 75% to 85% appearing a single time and approximately 1.5% taken by the ten largest. Sequencing was performed on PBMCs. These receptors were collected from a woman younger than 45 in good health and CMV-seropositive.

Here the CDR3 DNA reads TGTGCCAGCAGCCAAGACGGGGTTTCCGAGCAGTACTTC. The encoded protein is CASSQDGVSEQYF. V and J are TRBV14 and TRBJ2-7; D is possibly TRBD2 (5 bases). Germline CDR1 is SGHDN and CDR2 is FVKESK. This CDR3 is built from 13 residues. Between the trimmed V and J ends, which lost 0 bases and 6 bases, there was a span of 9 bases. The whole variable domain, filled in from reference TRBV14 and TRBJ2-7, reads EAGVTQFPSHSVIEKGQTVTLRCDPISGHDNLYWYRRVMGKEIKFLLHFVKESKQDESGMPNNRFLAERTGGTYSTLKVQPAELEDSGVYFCASSQDGVSEQYFGPGTRLTVT.

The V call is TRBV28, the J call TRBJ2-7; TRBD1 is a possible D gene (5 bases). Trimming cost V 5 bases and J 2 bases, with 16 bases left between them. This CDR3 spans 15 amino acids. The germline V gene encodes CDR1 MDHEN and CDR2 SYDVKM. DNA for the CDR3: TGTGCCAGCAGTGAACAGGCAAGGGGCCCCTACGAGCAGTACTTC. It encodes CASSEQARGPYEQYF. Complete variable domain (other parts from reference TRBV28 and TRBJ2-7): DVKVTQSSRYLVKRTGEKVFLECVQDMDHENMFWYRQDPGLGLRLIYFSYDVKMKEKGDIPEGYSVSREKKERFSLILESASTNQTSMYLCASSEQARGPYEQYFGPGTRLTVT.

This chain connects TRBV28 to TRBJ2-6; TRBD2 matches 8 bases. CDR1 is MDHEN and CDR2 is SYDVKM in the germline V gene. V dropped 5 bases and J dropped 6; count of bases not matched to a gene: 12. The CDR3 sequence is 17 residues long. The CDR3 bases are TGTGCCAGCAGTCCCAGAGCGGGAGTGGCTGAGGCCAACGTCCTGACTTTC. This translates into CASSPRAGVAEANVLTF.

This chain joins TRBV28 and TRBJ1-1, with D uncertain. Trimming pared 4 bases from V and 3 bases from J, leaving 9 bases between. CDR3 length equals 13 residues. Germline assignment: CDR1 MDHEN and CDR2 SYDVKM. This chain's CDR3 is CASSSPFYTEAFF. The DNA of the CDR3 is TGTGCCAGCAGTTCTCCCTTTTACACTGAAGCTTTCTTT.

The chain links TRBV27 to TRBJ2-7; 8 bases are a match to TRBD2. Germline CDR1 and CDR2: MNHEY and SMNVEV (reference sequence). V dropped 5 bases and J dropped 2; count of bases not matched to a gene: 11. There are 16 residues in the CDR3. The CDR3 loop reads CASSPSRGAKTYEQYF. The CDR3, as DNA: TGTGCCAGCAGTCCCTCGCGGGGGGCGAAGACCTACGAGCAGTACTTC.

The V gene is TRBV30, the J gene TRBJ1-3; TRBD1 aligns across 9 bases. V dropped 4 bases and J dropped 8; count of bases not matched to a gene: 9. CDR1 GTSNPN and CDR2 SVGIG come from the germline V gene (reference sequence). There are 14 residues in the CDR3. CDR3 sequence reads: CAWNRGTGSYTIYF. The CDR3 region has the DNA TGTGCCTGGAATAGGGGGACAGGGTCGTACACCATATATTTT.

The chain recombines TRBV4-1 with TRBJ1-1; 8 bases are a match to TRBD1. The V gene's germline CDR1 is MGHRA and CDR2 YSYEKL. With 3 bases clipped from V and 9 bases from J, the junction kept 6 bases outside the gene matches. The CDR3 is 13 amino acids. For the CDR3, the DNA is TGCGCCAGCAGCCAGGATCAGGGGGCGAAAGCTTTCTTT. As protein: CASSQDQGAKAFF.

The rearrangement uses TRBV13 and TRBJ2-1, with D unclear. With 0 bases removed from V and 8 bases from J, the gap between germline ends came to 17 bases. The CDR3 has 16 residues. From germline, CDR1 is PRHDT and CDR2 FYEKMQ (reference sequence). CDR3 nucleotide sequence: TGTGCCAGCAGCTTAGGCACGGTTTCGCCTTCCTATGAGCAGTTCTTC. Its translation: CASSLGTVSPSYEQFF. The whole variable domain, filled in from reference TRBV13 and TRBJ2-1, reads AAGVIQSPRHLIKEKRETATLKCYPIPRHDTVYWYQQGPGQDPQFLISFYEKMQSDKGSIPDRFSAQQFSDYHSELNMSSLELGDSALYFCASSLGTVSPSYEQFFGPGTRLTVL.

The V gene is TRBV7-2, the J gene TRBJ2-3; TRBD2 agrees at 12 bases. V was pared by 3 bases and J by 4 bases, with 8 bases of the junction left unmatched. Germline CDR1 is SGHTA and CDR2 is FQGNSA. The length of the CDR3 is 17 residues. The CDR3 nucleotides read TGTGCCAGCAGCTTGGAAGGACTAGCGGGGCCCCCAGATACGCAGTATTTT. This codes for CASSLEGLAGPPDTQYF.

The sample holds a few counts of this clone. This chain links TRBV6-6 with TRBJ2-5; weak D call: TRBD1 (5 bases). CDR1 and CDR2 (germline): MNHNY, SVGAGI (reference sequence). V was pared by 2 bases and J by 6 bases, with 13 bases between. This CDR3 spans 14 amino acids. CDR3 nucleotide sequence: TGTGCCAGCAGTTACAGGGAAGGGGTTAAGACCCAGTACTTC. Its protein is CASSYREGVKTQYF.

The chain employs TRBV28 and TRBJ2-6; possibly TRBD2 for D (5 bases). Trimming left V 5 bases short and J 0 bases short, with 14 bases between. Germline-derived CDR1 and CDR2 are MDHEN and SYDVKM. The length of the CDR3 is 17 residues. CDR3 protein: CASSTPGVSSGANVLTF. The CDR3, as DNA: TGTGCCAGCAGTACCCCCGGGGTTTCCTCTGGGGCCAACGTCCTGACTTTC.

With regard to this clone: The sample has other DNA sequences that encode this CDR3 too. V gene TRBV27 combines with J gene TRBJ2-1, with TRBD2 matching over 11 bases. V was pared by 6 bases and J by 2 bases, with 3 bases of the junction left unmatched. The CDR3 covers 15 residues. Germline CDR1 reads MNHEY; CDR2 reads SMNVEV (reference sequence). For the CDR3, the DNA is TGTGCCAGCAGCCCGGGACTAGCGGCCTACAATGAGCAGTTCTTC. Its protein product is CASSPGLAAYNEQFF.

In this sample, this clone turned up a few times. J is TRBJ1-1 and V is TRBV2; 8 bases match TRBD1. The CDR3 has 13 residues. Germline-derived CDR1 and CDR2 are SNHLY and FYNNEI. V lost 7 bases to trimming and J lost 4 bases; unmatched junction nucleotides: 5. CDR3 protein: CASTQGDGTEAFF. The CDR3 DNA follows: TGTGCCAGCACACAGGGGGACGGCACTGAAGCTTTCTTT.

In nucleotides, the CDR3 is TGTGCCAGCAGGCTAGCGGGAGACACCGGGGAGCTGTTTTTT. Residues: CASRLAGDTGELFF. This chain connects TRBV4-2 to TRBJ2-2, with 10 bases lining up with TRBD2. In germline, CDR1 is LGHNA, CDR2 YNFKEQ. There are 14 residues in the CDR3. The V gene end was trimmed by 6 bases and the J gene end by 3 bases; junction bases not matched to a gene: 1.

This clone has a handful of counts. This chain connects TRBV5-1 to TRBJ2-1, with 10 positions matching TRBD2. CDR1 and CDR2 from the germline V gene are SGHRS and YFSETQ. Losses at the gene ends were 2 bases for V and 8 bases for J; bases not matched to a gene: 7. The CDR3 is 15 amino acids. CDR3 DNA: TGCGCCAGCAGCTTCTTACTAGCGGGATCGGATGAGCAGTTCTTC. It is translated as CASSFLLAGSDEQFF.